This T cell receptor (beta chain) is from a study of cytomegalovirus exposure and HLA in healthy donors. As for the study in general: Prior work identified 95 million to 120 million unique TCR beta sequences in 150 million to 200 million T cells. Broader study findings: It has been reported that TCR beta sequences accurately predicted the HLA-A and HLA-B alleles of most subjects. Certain sequence variants were highly shared and formed a cluster, and this cluster was likely a sequencing artifact.

About this clone itself: The antigen remains unidentified.

From germline, CDR1 is SEHNR and CDR2 FQNEAQ (reference sequence). The CDR3 extends over 15 amino acids. The germline V and J ends were trimmed by 3 bases and 2 bases, with 13 bases remaining between them. Both 60 Vbeta primers and 13 Jbeta primers went into the PCR. Here immunoSEQ multiplex PCR was the method, and the copy in TCRdb shows in-frame clones only, minus some. The profile covers more than 150,000 clones, with 60% to 80% appearing a single time and 1.4% taken by the ten largest. The clonotype comes from a male donor in good health and CMV-seronegative. This sequence joins TRBV7-9 and TRBJ2-5, with D perhaps matching TRBD2 (5 bases). The material sequenced was PBMCs. CDR3 residues: CASSFYGDVQETQYF. The CDR3 bases are TGTGCCAGCAGCTTCTACGGGGATGTACAAGAGACCCAGTACTTC. Variable domain in full (rest from reference TRBV7-9 and TRBJ2-5): DTGVSQNPRHKITKRGQNVTFRCDPISEHNRLYWYRQTLGQGPEFLTYFQNEAQLEKSRLLSDRFSAERPKGSFSTLEIQRTEQGDSAMYLCASSFYGDVQETQYFGPGTRLLVL.